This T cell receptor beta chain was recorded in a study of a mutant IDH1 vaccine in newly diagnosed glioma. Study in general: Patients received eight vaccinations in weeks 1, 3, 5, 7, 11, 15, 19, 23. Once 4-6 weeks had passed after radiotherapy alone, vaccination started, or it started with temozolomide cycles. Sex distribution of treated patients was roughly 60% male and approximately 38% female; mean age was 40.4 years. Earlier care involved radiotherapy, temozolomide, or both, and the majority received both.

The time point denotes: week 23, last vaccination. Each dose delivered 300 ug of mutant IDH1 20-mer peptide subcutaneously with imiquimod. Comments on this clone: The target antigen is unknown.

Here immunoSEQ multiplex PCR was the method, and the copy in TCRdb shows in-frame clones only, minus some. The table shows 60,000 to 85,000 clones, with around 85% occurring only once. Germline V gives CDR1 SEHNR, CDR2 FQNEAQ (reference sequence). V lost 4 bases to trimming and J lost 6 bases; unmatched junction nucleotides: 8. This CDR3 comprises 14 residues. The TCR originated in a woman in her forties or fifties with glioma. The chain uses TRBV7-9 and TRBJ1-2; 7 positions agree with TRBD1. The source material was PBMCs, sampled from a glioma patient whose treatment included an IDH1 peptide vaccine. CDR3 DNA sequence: TGTGCCAGCAGCTCGGGGGACAGAGGGCATGGCTACACCTTC. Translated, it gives CASSSGDRGHGYTF.